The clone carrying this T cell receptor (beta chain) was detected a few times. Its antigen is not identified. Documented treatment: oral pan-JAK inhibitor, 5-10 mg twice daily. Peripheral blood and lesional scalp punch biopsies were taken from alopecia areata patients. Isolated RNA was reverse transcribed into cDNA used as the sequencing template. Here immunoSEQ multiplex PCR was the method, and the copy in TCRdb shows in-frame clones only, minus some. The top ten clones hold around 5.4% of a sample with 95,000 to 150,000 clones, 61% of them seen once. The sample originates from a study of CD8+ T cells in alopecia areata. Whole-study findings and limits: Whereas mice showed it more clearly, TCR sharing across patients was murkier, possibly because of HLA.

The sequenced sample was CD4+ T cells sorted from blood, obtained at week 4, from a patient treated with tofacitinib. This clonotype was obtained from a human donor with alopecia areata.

The chain's CDR3 is CASSQDLGTPAYEQYF. CDR3 in DNA: TGCGCCAGCAGCCAAGATTTGGGGACACCTGCCTACGAGCAGTACTTC. The chain recombines TRBV4-1 with TRBJ2-7, with a weak D call TRBD1 (6 bases). There are 16 residues in the CDR3. Germline CDR1 is MGHRA and CDR2 is YSYEKL. The V end was cut by 0 bases, the J end by 2 bases, with 14 bases between.